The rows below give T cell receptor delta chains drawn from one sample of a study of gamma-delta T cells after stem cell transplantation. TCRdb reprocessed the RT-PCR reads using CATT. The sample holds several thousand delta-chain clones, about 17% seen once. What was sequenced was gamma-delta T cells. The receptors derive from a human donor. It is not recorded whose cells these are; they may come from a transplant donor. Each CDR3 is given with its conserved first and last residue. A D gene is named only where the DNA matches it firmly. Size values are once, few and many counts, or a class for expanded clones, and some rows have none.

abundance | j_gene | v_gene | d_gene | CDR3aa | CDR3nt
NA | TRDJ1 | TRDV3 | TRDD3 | CASTTGGYNTDKLIF | TGTGCCTCTACAACTGGGGGATACAACACCGATAAACTCATCTTT
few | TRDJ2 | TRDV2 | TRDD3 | CACDTLLGEITLTAQLFF | TGTGCCTGTGACACCCTACTGGGGGAAATTACTTTGACAGCACAACTCTTCTTT
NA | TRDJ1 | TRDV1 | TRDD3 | CAVGEPPGSYVLGDTGWGTDKLIF | TGTGCTGTTGGGGAACCCCCTGGGTCCTACGTACTGGGGGATACGGGCTGGGGCACCGATAAACTCATCTTT
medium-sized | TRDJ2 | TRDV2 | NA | CACDTGRYGDLTAQLFF | TGTGCCTGTGACACCGGCCGCTATGGGGACTTGACAGCACAACTCTTCTTT
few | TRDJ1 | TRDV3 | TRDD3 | CAFSLLPTLGDNPDKLIF | TGTGCCTTCTCCCTTCTTCCTACCCTGGGGGATAACCCCGATAAACTCATCTTT
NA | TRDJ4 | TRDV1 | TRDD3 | CALGEIGVGDTRAKGPLIF | TGTGCTCTTGGGGAAATCGGGGTGGGGGATACGCGAGCCAAAGGACCCCTGATCTTT
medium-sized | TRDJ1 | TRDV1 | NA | CALGVVLPYTDKLIF | TGTGCTCTTGGGGTTGTTCTTCCATACACCGATAAACTCATCTTT
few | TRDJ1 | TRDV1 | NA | CALGELGGLYTDKLIF | TGTGCTCTTGGGGAACTAGGGGGACTCTACACCGATAAACTCATCTTT
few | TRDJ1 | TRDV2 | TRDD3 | CACDTSPPGGPTNKLIF | TGTGCCTGTGACACCTCACCCCCTGGGGGACCAACCAATAAACTCATCTTT
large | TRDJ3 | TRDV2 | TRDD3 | CACDPVLGGQPGSWDTRQMFF | TGTGCCTGTGACCCGGTACTGGGGGGTCAACCCGGCTCCTGGGACACCCGACAGATGTTTTTC
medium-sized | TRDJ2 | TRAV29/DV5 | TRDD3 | CAASARYQGDTSPYLTAQLFF | TGTGCAGCAAGCGCGCGGTACCAAGGGGATACAAGTCCCTATTTGACAGCACAACTCTTCTTT
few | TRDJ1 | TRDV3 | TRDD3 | CAFPGGRGWGIDGNTDKLIF | TGTGCCTTCCCTGGGGGGCGCGGCTGGGGGATAGACGGGAACACCGATAAACTCATCTTT
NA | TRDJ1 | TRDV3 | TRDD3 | CAFKATFLTGGYGDKLIF | TGTGCCTTTAAGGCGACCTTCCTAACAGGGGGATACGGAGATAAACTCATCTTT
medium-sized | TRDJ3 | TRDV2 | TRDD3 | CACDYWGIRSWDTRQMFF | TGTGCCTGTGACTACTGGGGGATACGCTCCTGGGACACCCGACAGATGTTTTTC
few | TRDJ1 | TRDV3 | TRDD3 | CASNPGGYKFGKLIF | TGCGCCTCCAACCCCGGGGGATACAAGTTTGGTAAACTCATCTTT
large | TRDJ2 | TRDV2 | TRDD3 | CACDTVPGDPVGAQLFF | TGTGCCTGTGACACCGTACCGGGGGATCCAGTTGGGGCACAACTCTTCTTT
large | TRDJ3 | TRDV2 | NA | CACDTAGGSSWDTRQMFF | TGTGCCTGTGACACGGCCGGGGGAAGCTCCTGGGACACCCGACAGATGTTTTTC
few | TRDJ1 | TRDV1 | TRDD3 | CALGEGIDPKAWGIRGPDKLIF | TGTGCTCTTGGGGAAGGAATAGATCCTAAGGCCTGGGGGATACGGGGTCCCGATAAACTCATCTTT
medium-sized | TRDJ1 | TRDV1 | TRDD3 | CALGPPRTGGLYTDKLIF | TGTGCTCTTGGGCCCCCTCGGACTGGGGGCCTGTACACCGATAAACTCATCTTT
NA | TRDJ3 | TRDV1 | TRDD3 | CALGEGPPSLPSYWGIRVWDTRQMFF | TGTGCTCTTGGGGAGGGACCTCCTTCCTTGCCGTCGTACTGGGGGATAAGGGTCTGGGACACCCGACAGATGTTTTTC
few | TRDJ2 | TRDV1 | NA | CALGEECRGGYRTTLTAQLFF | TGTGCTCTTGGGGAAGAGTGCCGTGGGGGCTACCGTACAACTTTGACAGCACAACTCTTCTTT
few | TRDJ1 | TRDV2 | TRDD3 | CACDTDLGEKLIF | TGTGCCTGTGACACCGATCTGGGGGAGAAACTCATCTTT
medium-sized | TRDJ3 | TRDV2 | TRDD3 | CACDLLYWGDTKSSWDTRQMFF | TGTGCCTGTGACCTCCTGTACTGGGGGGATACCAAAAGCTCCTGGGACACCCGACAGATGTTTTTC
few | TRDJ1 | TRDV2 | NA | CACDILRERRTDKLIF | TGTGCCTGTGACATACTGAGGGAAAGGAGGACCGATAAACTCATCTTT
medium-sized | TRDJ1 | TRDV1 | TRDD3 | CALEGFTGGYAADKLIF | TGTGCTCTTGAGGGATTTACTGGGGGATACGCTGCCGATAAACTCATCTTT
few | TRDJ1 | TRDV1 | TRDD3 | CALGDVGTGGFKLIF | TGTGCTCTTGGGGATGTGGGTACTGGGGGCTTTAAACTCATCTTT
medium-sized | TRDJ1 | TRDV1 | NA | CALGEFNFLLGDLSLKLIF | TGTGCTCTTGGGGAATTTAACTTCCTACTGGGGGACTTAAGTCTTAAACTCATCTTT
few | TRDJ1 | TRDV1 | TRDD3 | CALGTGFQSTGGCSRPQELIF | TGTGCTCTTGGGACTGGCTTCCAAAGTACTGGGGGGTGTAGTAGGCCTCAGGAACTCATCTTT
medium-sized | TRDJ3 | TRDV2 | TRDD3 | CACDTYWGSSWDTRQMFF | TGTGCCTGTGACACCTACTGGGGGAGCTCCTGGGACACCCGACAGATGTTTTTC
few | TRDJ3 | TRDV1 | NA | CALGESPCGTGWQKCSSWDTRQMFF | TGTGCTCTTGGGGAGTCCCCTTGTGGTACTGGGTGGCAAAAGTGTAGCTCCTGGGACACCCGACAGATGTTTTTC
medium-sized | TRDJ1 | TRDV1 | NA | CALGEGYVPLVGADKLIF | TGTGCTCTTGGGGAAGGATATGTCCCCTTGGTGGGGGCAGATAAACTCATCTTT
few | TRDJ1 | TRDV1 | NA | CALGELAPTGSPHQLIF | TGTGCTCTTGGGGAACTAGCCCCTACGGGGTCACCCCACCAACTCATCTTT
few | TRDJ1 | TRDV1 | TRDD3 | CALGHKKTAIWGRTDKLIF | TGTGCTCTTGGCCATAAAAAAACTGCGATCTGGGGGAGAACCGATAAACTCATCTTT
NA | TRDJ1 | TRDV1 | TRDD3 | CALGPQTGGYAYCTSDKLIF | TGTGCCCTTGGGCCCCAAACTGGGGGATACGCGTATTGCACCAGCGATAAACTCATCTTT
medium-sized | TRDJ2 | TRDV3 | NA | CAFLRGCDALTAQLFF | TGTGCCTTTCTACGGGGGTGTGATGCTTTGACAGCACAACTCTTCTTT
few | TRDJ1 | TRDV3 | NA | CAFKKAFLRSTGGSGDTDKLIF | TGTGCCTTTAAGAAGGCCTTCCTACGTTCGACTGGGGGATCCGGAGACACCGATAAACTCATCTTT
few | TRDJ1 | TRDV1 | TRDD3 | CALGERGTGTRGDTGDKLIF | TGTGCTCTTGGGGAACGGGGCACAGGGACTCGGGGGGATACGGGAGATAAACTCATCTTT
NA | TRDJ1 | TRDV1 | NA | CALGAPYKLIF | TGTGCTCTTGGGGCCCCCTATAAACTCATCTTT
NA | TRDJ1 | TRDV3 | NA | CAFPGFNRYTGGRADKLIF | TGTGCCTTTCCCGGCTTCAATCGGTACACCGGAGGGCGCGCCGATAAACTCATCTTT
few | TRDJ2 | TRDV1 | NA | CALGEVRGKRPTSRDVTSLTAQLFF | TGTGCTCTTGGGGAAGTACGTGGGAAAAGGCCTACGTCGAGGGATGTCACTTCTTTGACAGCACAACTCTTCTTT
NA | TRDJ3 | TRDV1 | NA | CALRAPPPGGDTLQMFF | TGTGCCCTTCGGGCACCCCCCCCGGGAGGGGACACCCTACAGATGTTTTTC
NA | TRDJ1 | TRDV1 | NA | CALGANSDRDGTDKLIF | TGTGCTCTTGGGGCCAACTCGGACCGGGATGGCACCGATAAACTCATCTTT
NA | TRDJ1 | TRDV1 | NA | CALGELPIPLLADKLIF | TGTGCTCTTGGGGAACTCCCGATTCCGTTACTGGCCGATAAACTCATCTTT
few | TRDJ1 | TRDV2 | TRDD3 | CACDTVGDTYTDKLIF | TGTGCCTGTGACACTGTGGGGGATACGTACACCGATAAGCTCATCTTT
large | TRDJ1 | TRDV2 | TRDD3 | CACDTGGYADKLIF | TGTGCCTGTGACACCGGGGGATACGCCGATAAACTCATCTTT
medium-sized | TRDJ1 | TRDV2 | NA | CACDTLIADKLIF | TGTGCCTGTGACACCCTAATCGCCGATAAACTCATCTTT
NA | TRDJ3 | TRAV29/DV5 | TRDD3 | CAASAHLLGGSSWDTRQMFF | TGTGCAGCAAGTGCTCACTTACTGGGGGGTAGCTCCTGGGACACCCGACAGATGTTTTTC
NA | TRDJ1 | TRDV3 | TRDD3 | CAFEKSALPLVLGDPTDKLIF | TGTGCCTTCGAGAAGAGTGCCCTTCCCCTCGTACTGGGGGACCCAACCGATAAACTCATCTTT
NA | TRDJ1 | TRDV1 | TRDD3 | CALGETGEHAGGYGKLIF | TGTGCTCTTGGGGAAACGGGTGAGCACGCTGGGGGATATGGAAAACTCATCTTT
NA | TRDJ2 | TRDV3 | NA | CAFTLAGVLTSQLFF | TGTGCCTTTACTTTGGCCGGTGTCTTGACATCACAACTCTTCTTC
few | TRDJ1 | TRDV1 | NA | CALVGKVGGRPNTDKLIF | TGTGCTCTTGTGGGGAAAGTAGGGGGAAGACCCAACACCGATAAACTCATCTTT
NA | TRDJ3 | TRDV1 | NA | CALGELVPGSWDTRQMFF | TGTGCTCTTGGGGAACTCGTCCCTGGCTCCTGGGACACCCGACAGATGTTTTTC
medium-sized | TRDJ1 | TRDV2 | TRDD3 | CACDTGPTGDPYTDKLIF | TGTGCCTGTGACACCGGCCCTACTGGGGATCCCTACACCGATAAACTCATCTTT
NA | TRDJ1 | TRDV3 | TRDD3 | CAFKSYNWGMYTDKLIF | TGTGCCTTTAAGTCCTATAACTGGGGGATGTACACCGATAAACTCATCTTT
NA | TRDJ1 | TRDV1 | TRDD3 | CALGELWGYTQYTDKLIF | TGTGCTCTTGGGGAACTCTGGGGATACACTCAGTACACCGATAAACTCATCTTT